This T cell receptor beta chain was identified during a study of blood T cell repertoires in COVID-19. Study-level background: The United States, Italy and Spain were the sources of the acute and convalescent COVID-19 samples. The cDNA or gDNA used as material had been derived from T cells, B-cell-depleted T cells, or PBMCs.

Germline V gene data show CDR1 as MNHEY and CDR2 as SMNVEV (reference sequence). There are 16 residues in the CDR3. With 3 bases removed from V and 5 bases from J, the gap between germline ends came to 17 bases. Authors' methods: Researchers report that nucleated cell counts were estimated from reference gene primer amplification. Libraries were prepared by immunoSEQ multiplex PCR; TCRdb keeps only in-frame clonotypes and omits some of them. The DNA gave D and trimming, while V, J and clone size come from that table. The table has 80,000 or so clones, around 81% seen once. The chain couples TRBV27 to TRBJ1-5; D possibly corresponds to TRBD1 (6 bases). The TCR originated in an older man with acute or convalescent COVID-19. The sequencing sample was made of peripheral blood. CDR3: CASSLPDSVPHQPQHF. For the CDR3, the DNA is TGTGCCAGCAGTTTGCCGGACAGTGTCCCTCATCAGCCCCAGCATTTT.